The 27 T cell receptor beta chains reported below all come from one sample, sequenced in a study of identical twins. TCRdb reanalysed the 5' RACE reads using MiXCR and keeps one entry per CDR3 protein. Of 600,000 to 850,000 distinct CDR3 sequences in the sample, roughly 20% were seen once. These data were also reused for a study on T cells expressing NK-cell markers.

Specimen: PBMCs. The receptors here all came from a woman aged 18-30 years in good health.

Written as DNA, the CDR3 is TGCAGTGCTAGTGGTGGTGAGCAGTTCTTC. Its translation: CSASGGEQFF. The chain employs TRBV20-1 and TRBJ2-1; D uncertain. CDR3 length: 10 amino acids. Germline assignment: CDR1 DFQATT and CDR2 SNEGSKA (reference sequence). V was trimmed by 3 bases and J by 9 bases, leaving 6 bases between them.

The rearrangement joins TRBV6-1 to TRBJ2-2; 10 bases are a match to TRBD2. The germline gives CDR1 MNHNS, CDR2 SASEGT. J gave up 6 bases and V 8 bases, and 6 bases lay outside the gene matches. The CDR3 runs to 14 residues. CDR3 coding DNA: TGTGCCAGCGGATTAGCGGGGGGCCCCGGGGAGCTGTTTTTT. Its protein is CASGLAGGPGELFF.

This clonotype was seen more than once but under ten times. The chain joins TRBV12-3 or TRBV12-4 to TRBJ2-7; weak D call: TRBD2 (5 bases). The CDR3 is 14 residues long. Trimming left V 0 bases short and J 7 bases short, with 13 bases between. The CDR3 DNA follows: TGTGCCAGCAGTTTAGCGGGGAGTTCAGAAGAGCAGTACTTC. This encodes CASSLAGSSEEQYF.

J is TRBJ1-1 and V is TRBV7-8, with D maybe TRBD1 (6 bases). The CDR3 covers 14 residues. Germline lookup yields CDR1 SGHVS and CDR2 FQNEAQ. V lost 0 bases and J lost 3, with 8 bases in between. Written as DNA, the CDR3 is TGTGCCAGCAGCTTAGCTAGGACAGACACTGAAGCTTTCTTT. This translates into CASSLARTDTEAFF.

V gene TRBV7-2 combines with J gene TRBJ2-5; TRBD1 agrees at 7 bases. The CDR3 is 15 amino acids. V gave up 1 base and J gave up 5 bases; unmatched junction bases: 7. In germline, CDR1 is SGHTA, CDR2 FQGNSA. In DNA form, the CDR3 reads TGTGCCAGCAGCTTAGTAACAGGGGAAGGGGAGACCCAGTACTTC. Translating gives CASSLVTGEGETQYF. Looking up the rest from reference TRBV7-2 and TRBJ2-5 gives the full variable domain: GAGVSQSPSNKVTEKGKDVELRCDPISGHTALYWYRQSLGQGLEFLIYFQGNSAPDKSGLPSDRFSAERTGGSVSTLTIQRTQQEDSAVYLCASSLVTGEGETQYFGPGTRLLVL.

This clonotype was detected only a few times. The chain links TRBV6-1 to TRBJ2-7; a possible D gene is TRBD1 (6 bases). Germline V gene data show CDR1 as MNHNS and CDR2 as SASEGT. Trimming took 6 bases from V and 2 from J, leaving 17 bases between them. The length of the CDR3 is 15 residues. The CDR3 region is CASRRARTAAYEQYF. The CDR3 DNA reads TGTGCCAGCAGACGAGCCAGGACAGCCGCCTACGAGCAGTACTTC.

CDR3 region: CAINSGTSTDTQYF. The CDR3 nucleotides read TGTGCCATCAATTCCGGGACTAGCACAGATACGCAGTATTTT. This chain uses TRBV10-3 with TRBJ2-3, with D possibly matching TRBD2 (6 bases). The V end was cut by 7 bases, the J end by 0 bases, with 11 bases between. Germline V lookup: CDR1 ENHRY, CDR2 SYGVKD. This CDR3 contains 14 residues.

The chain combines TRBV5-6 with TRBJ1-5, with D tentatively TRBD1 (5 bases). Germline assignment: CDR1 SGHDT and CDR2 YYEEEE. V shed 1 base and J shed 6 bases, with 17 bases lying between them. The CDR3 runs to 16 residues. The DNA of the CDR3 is TGTGCCAGCAGCTTGTTTCCAGGGACGGGTGGTCAGCCCCAGCATTTT. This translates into CASSLFPGTGGQPQHF.

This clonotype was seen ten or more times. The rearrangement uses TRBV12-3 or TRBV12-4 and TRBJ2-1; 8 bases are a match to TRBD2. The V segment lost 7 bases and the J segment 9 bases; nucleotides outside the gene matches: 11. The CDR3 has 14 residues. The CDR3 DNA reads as TGTGCCAGCACTCGGACTAGCCAGACGGCTGAGCAGTTCTTC. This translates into CASTRTSQTAEQFF.

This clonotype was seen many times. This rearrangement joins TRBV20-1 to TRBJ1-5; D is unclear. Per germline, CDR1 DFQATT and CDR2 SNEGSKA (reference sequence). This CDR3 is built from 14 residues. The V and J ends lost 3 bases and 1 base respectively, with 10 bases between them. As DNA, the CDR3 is TGCAGTGCTAGGTTCCCGGGAAGCAATCAGCCCCAGCATTTT. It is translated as CSARFPGSNQPQHF.

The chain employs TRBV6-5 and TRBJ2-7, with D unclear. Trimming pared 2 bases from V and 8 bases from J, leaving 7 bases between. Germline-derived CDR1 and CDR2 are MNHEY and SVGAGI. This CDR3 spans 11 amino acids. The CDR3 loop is CASSYGRKQYF. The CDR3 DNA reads TGTGCCAGCAGTTACGGCAGGAAGCAGTACTTC.

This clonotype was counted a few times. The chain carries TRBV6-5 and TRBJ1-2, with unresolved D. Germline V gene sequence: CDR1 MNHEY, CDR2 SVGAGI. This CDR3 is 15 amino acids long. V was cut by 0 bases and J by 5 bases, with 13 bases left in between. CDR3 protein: CASSYSRTGYYGYTF. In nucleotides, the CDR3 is TGTGCCAGCAGTTACTCCCGGACGGGTTATTATGGCTACACCTTC.

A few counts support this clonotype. In nucleotides, the CDR3 is TGCAGTGCCCCTGACAGGGTCTATGGCTACACCTTC. This sequence encodes CSAPDRVYGYTF. The rearrangement joins TRBV20-1 to TRBJ1-2, with 7 bases matching TRBD1. Germline V lookup: CDR1 DFQATT, CDR2 SNEGSKA (reference sequence). V was clipped by 6 bases and J by 4 bases; unmatched bases: 5. CDR3 size: 12 residues.

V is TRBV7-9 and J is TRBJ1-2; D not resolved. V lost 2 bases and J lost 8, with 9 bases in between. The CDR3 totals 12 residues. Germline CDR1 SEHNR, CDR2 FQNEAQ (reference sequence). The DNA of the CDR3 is TGTGCCAGCAGCTTATTCACTGCGGGCTACACCTTC. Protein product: CASSLFTAGYTF.

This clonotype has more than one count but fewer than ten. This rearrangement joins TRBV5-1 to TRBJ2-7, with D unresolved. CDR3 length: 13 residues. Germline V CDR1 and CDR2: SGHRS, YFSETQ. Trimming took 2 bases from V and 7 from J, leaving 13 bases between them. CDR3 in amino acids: CASSFSFGEEQYF. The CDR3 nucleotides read TGCGCCAGCAGCTTTTCCTTCGGTGAGGAGCAGTACTTC.

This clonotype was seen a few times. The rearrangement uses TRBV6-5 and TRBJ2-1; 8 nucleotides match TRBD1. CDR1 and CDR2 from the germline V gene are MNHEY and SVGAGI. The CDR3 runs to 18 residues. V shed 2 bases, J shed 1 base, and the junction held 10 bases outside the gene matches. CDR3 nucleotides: TGTGCCAGCAGTTACCCGATTAAGGGACAGGTGTCCTACAATGAGCAGTTCTTC. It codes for CASSYPIKGQVSYNEQFF.

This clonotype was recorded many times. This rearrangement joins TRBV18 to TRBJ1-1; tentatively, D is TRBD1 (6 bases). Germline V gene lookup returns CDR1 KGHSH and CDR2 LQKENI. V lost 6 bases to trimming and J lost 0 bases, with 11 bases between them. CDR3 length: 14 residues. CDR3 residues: CASSKGQLNTEAFF. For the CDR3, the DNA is TGTGCCAGCTCCAAAGGACAGCTGAACACTGAAGCTTTCTTT.

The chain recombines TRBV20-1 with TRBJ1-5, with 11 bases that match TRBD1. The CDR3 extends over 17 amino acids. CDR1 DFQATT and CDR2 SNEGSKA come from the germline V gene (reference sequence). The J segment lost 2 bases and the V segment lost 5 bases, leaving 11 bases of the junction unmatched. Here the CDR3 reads CSAWDRGKAGGNQPQHF. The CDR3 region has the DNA TGCAGTGCTTGGGACAGGGGGAAGGCTGGAGGCAATCAGCCCCAGCATTTT.

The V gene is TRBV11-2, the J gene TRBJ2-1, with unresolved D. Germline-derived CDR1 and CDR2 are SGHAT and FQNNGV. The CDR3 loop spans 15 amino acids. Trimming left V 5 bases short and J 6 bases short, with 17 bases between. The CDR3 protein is CASSPITGSSNEQFF. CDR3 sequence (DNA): TGTGCCAGCAGCCCTATCACCGGGTCAAGCAATGAGCAGTTCTTC.

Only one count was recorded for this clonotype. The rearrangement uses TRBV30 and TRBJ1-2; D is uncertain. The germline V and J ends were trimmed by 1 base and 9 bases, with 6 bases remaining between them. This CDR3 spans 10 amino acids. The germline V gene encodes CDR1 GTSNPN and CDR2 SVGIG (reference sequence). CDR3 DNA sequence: TGTGCCTGGAGTGGTTCACGCTACACCTTC. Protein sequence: CAWSGSRYTF.

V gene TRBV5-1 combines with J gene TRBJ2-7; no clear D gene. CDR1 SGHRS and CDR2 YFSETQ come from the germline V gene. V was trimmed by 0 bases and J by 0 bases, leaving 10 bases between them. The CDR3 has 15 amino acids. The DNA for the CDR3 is TGCGCCAGCAGCTTGGGGGCCTATAGCTCCTACGAGCAGTACTTC. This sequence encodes CASSLGAYSSYEQYF.

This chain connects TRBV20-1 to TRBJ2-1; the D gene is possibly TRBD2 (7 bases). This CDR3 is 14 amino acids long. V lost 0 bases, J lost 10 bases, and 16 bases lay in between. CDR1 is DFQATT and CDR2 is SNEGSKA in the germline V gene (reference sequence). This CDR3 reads CSARDGGRQEEQFF. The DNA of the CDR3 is TGCAGTGCTAGAGATGGCGGGAGACAGGAGGAGCAGTTCTTC.

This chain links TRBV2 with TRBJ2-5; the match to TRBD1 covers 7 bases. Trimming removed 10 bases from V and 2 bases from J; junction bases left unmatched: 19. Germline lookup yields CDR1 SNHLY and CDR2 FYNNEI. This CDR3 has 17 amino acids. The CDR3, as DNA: TGTGCCACCGGACAGGCGGTTAATGGGTTGGCACAAGAGACCCAGTACTTC. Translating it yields CATGQAVNGLAQETQYF.

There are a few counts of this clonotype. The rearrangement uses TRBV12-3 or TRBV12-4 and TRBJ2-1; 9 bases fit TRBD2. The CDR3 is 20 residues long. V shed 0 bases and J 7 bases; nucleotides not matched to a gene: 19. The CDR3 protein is CASSLAPMVAGDLPENEQFF. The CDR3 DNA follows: TGTGCCAGCAGTTTAGCCCCTATGGTAGCGGGGGACCTACCGGAGAATGAGCAGTTCTTC.

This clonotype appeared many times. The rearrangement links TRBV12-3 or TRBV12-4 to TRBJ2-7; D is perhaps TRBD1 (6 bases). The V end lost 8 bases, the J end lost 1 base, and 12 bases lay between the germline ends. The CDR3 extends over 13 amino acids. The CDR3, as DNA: TGTGCCAGCTCACCGGACAGATCCTACGAGCAGTACTTC. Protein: CASSPDRSYEQYF.

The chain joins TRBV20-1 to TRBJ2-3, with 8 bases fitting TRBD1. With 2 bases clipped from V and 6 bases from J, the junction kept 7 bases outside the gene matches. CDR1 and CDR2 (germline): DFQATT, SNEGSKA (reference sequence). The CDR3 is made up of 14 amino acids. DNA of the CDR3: TGCAGTGCTAGATTGCGGACAGGGCCGGATACGCAGTATTTT. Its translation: CSARLRTGPDTQYF.

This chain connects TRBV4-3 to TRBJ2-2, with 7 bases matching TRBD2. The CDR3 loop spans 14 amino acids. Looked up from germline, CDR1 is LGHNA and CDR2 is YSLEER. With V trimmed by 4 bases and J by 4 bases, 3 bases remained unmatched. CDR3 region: CASSLGEGTGELFF. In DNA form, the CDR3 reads TGCGCCAGCAGCCTGGGGGAGGGCACCGGGGAGCTGTTTTTT.